The clone carrying this T cell receptor (beta chain) was seen more than once but under ten times. Its cognate antigen is unknown. MiXCR, run by TCRdb on the 5' RACE reads, gives a single entry per CDR3 protein. The repertoire holds around 1.7 million distinct CDR3 sequences, with about 32% as singletons. The data were taken from a study of identical twins. Study findings and constraints: The analysis was cross-sectional rather than longitudinal within donors. Beta clonotypes that were abundant in cord blood contained fewer insertions, a pattern absent from memory repertoires.

The sequence was obtained from a newborn girl in good health. Sequencing was carried out using cord blood.

The CDR3, as DNA: TGTGCCAGCAGCGCCGGCAAGACCCAGTACTTC. This encodes CASSAGKTQYF. The rearrangement uses TRBV7-2 and TRBJ2-5; D gene unclear. The V end lost 5 bases, the J end lost 6 bases, and 7 bases lay between the germline ends. CDR1 is SGHTA and CDR2 is FQGNSA in the germline V gene. CDR3 length equals 11 residues.